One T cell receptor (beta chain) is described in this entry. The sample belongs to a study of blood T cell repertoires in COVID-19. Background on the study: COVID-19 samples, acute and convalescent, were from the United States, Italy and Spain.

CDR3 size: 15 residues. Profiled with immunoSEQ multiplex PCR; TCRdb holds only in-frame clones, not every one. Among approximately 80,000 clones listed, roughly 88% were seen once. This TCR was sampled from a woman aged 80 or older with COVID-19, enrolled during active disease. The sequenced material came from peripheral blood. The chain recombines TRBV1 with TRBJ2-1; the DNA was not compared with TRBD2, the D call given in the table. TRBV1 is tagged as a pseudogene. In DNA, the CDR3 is TGCACCAGCGAGAATAGCGGGAGCTCCTACAATGAGCAGTTCTTC. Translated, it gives CTSENSGSSYNEQFF.